The clone carrying this T cell receptor (beta chain) was counted at least ten times. The entry originates in a study of T cells in Graves' hyperthyroidism and ophthalmopathy. The CDR3 regions of TCR beta were amplified from RNA transcripts. Carried out on the TCR CDR3, a first-round RT-PCR used the HTBI primer set. TCRdb re-derived calls from the multiplex PCR reads in MiXCR, one entry per CDR3 protein. The sample holds roughly 500,000 distinct CDR3 sequences, roughly 50% seen once. This CDR3 has 12 amino acids. Germline values: CDR1 LGHDT, CDR2 YNNKEL (reference sequence). V was clipped by 3 bases and J by 2 bases, with 5 bases between them.

The sample comprised peripheral blood or thyroid tissue (not recorded which). This receptor was identified in an adult woman with Graves' disease, either hyperthyroidism or ophthalmopathy (not recorded which). The chain joins TRBV3-1 to TRBJ2-7; no reliable D call. The CDR3 region has the DNA TGTGCCAGCAGCCACAGCGCCTACGAGCAGTACTTC. It codes for CASSHSAYEQYF.